A single sample is the source of the 6 T cell receptor beta chains below, sequenced in a study of T cells in women clearing cervical HPV infection. Generated by immunoSEQ multiplex PCR, the TCRdb table keeps only in-frame clones and is missing some. This table holds fewer than 35,000 clones. Sequences were obtained from blood buffy coat. The origin of the receptors is a woman aged 18 to 75 with a cervical HPV16 infection that either progressed to CIN3+ or cleared (not recorded which).

In regard to this clone: The sequence runs out 3 residues before the end of the CDR3; the remainder is reconstructed from the germline J gene. The rearrangement uses TRBV6-2 or TRBV6-3 and TRBJ2-2; TRBD1 matches at 9 bases. Germline V gene lookup returns CDR1 MNHEY and CDR2 SVGEGT. The CDR3 spans 15 residues. V lost 11 bases, J lost 7 bases, and 14 bases stayed unmatched. Partial CDR3 DNA: TGTGCCGCGGGGACCGACAGGGGGTGGATCGGGGAG. Protein product: CAAGTDRGWIGE. The full-length CDR3 reads as CAAGTDRGWIGELFF.

A remark on this clone: Sequencing ends 3 residues short of the CDR3 end; the germline J gene provides the rest. The rearrangement uses TRBV12-3 or TRBV12-4 and TRBJ2-1, with 7 bases that match TRBD2. The CDR3 runs 14 residues. V shed 6 bases, J shed 1 base, and the junction held 3 bases outside the gene matches. The covered CDR3 bases are TGTGCCAGCAGGGTAGCGGGTTCCTACAATGAG. Translating it yields CASRVAGSYNE. The full CDR3 sequence reads CASRVAGSYNEQFF.

Concerning this clone: Coverage ceases 3 residues before the CDR3 finishes, and the germline J gene fills in the end. V gene TRBV11-3 combines with J gene TRBJ1-6; no reliable D call. In germline, CDR1 is SGHNT, CDR2 YENEEA. Trimming left V 7 bases short and J 12 bases short, with 13 bases between. This CDR3 comprises 12 residues. The DNA read from the CDR3 is TGTGCCAGCAACAGACTAATTCGACCC. Protein: CASNRLIRP. The full-length CDR3 reads as CASNRLIRPLHF.

Comment on this clone: The read falls 3 residues short of the CDR3 end, and the missing part is taken from the germline J gene. V usage is TRBV18 and J usage is TRBJ1-2; 8 nucleotides align to TRBD1. The V and J ends lost 4 bases and 2 bases, in that order; junction bases with no gene match: 6. CDR3 length: 15 amino acids. Germline V lookup: CDR1 KGHSH, CDR2 LQKENI. CDR3 region: CASSQFGQGNYGYTF. Incomplete CDR3 DNA: TGTGCCAGCTCACAATTCGGACAGGGAAACTATGGC.

Comment on this clone: The read halts 3 residues ahead of the CDR3 end, with the missing end drawn from the germline J gene. The V gene is TRBV6-2 or TRBV6-3, the J gene TRBJ2-1; a weak D match, TRBD2 (5 bases). Germline CDR1 MNHEY, CDR2 SVGEGT. Trimming cost V 7 bases and J 0 bases, with 13 bases left between them. The CDR3 is made up of 15 amino acids. The CDR3 is CASMGGRSSYNEQFF. The CDR3 DNA, read in part, is TGTGCCAGCATGGGCGGGCGCAGCTCCTACAATGAG.

A note on this clone: The CDR3 end falls 3 residues outside the read, so it is completed with the germline J gene. The chain combines TRBV19 with TRBJ2-2, with D possibly matching TRBD1 (5 bases). This CDR3 is 15 amino acids long. Germline CDR1 and CDR2: LNHDA and SQIVND (reference sequence). CDR3 in amino acids: CASHSFASGANVLFF. The sequenced CDR3 bases are TGTGCCAGTCATTCGTTCGCCTCTGGGGCCAACGTG.